Following are 8 T cell receptor beta chains from one sample sequenced in a study of CD8+ T cells in alopecia areata. Once RNA had been extracted, it was reverse transcribed into cDNA to act as the sequencing template. TCRdb's table, derived via immunoSEQ multiplex PCR, lists solely in-frame clones and lacks some. The sample yields approximately 150,000 clones, approximately 51% seen once. Sequences were derived from CD4+ T cells sorted from blood, sampled at week 0. The receptors derive from a human donor with alopecia areata.

The gene calls are TRBV29-1 and TRBJ2-7; D may be TRBD1 (5 bases). V was cut by 4 bases and J by 7 bases, with 14 bases left in between. This CDR3 has 12 residues. Germline CDR1 is SQVTM and CDR2 is ANQGSEA. The CDR3 sequence: CSVGQLAGEQYF. CDR3 nucleotide sequence: TGCAGCGTTGGACAGCTTGCCGGGGAGCAGTACTTC.

In regard to this clone: A much larger clone differs from this one at a single base, so this may be a read error. The chain combines TRBV5-4 with TRBJ2-2; D gene unclear. This CDR3 contains 13 residues. CDR1 is SGHNT and CDR2 is YYREEE in the germline V gene (reference sequence). The ends were cut back, 2 bases at V and 2 bases at J, with 4 bases in the middle. CDR3 coding DNA: TGTGCCAGCAGCTTAGGAAACACCGGGGAGCTGTTTTTT. This encodes CASSLGNTGELFF.

DNA of the CDR3: TGTGCCAGCAGCCCGAGCACCGGGGAGCTGTTTTTT. Its translation is CASSPSTGELFF. V and J are TRBV11-3 and TRBJ2-2, with no clear D. This CDR3 has 12 residues. V was pared by 5 bases and J by 4 bases, with 5 bases between. Germline-derived CDR1 and CDR2 are SGHNT and YENEEA.

This clone was counted only a few times. V usage is TRBV6-5 and J usage is TRBJ1-2, with 10 bases aligning to TRBD1. The J segment lost 8 bases and the V segment lost 5 bases, leaving 5 bases of the junction unmatched. The germline CDR1 and CDR2 sequences are MNHEY and SVGAGI. The CDR3 totals 13 residues. CDR3 in amino acids: CASSGGQGKGYTF. The CDR3 nucleotides are TGTGCCAGCAGTGGGGGACAGGGGAAGGGCTACACCTTC.

The V and J genes are TRBV30 and TRBJ2-5; no firm D call. V was shortened by 5 bases and J by 2 bases, with 3 bases between the two germline ends. The CDR3 is 10 amino acids. The germline V gene encodes CDR1 GTSNPN and CDR2 SVGIG (reference sequence). Written as DNA, the CDR3 is TGTGCCTGGGGACAAGAGACCCAGTACTTC. Residues: CAWGQETQYF. The full variable domain, rest sourced from reference TRBV30 and TRBJ2-5, is SQTIHQWPATLVQPVGSPLSLECTVEGTSNPNLYWYRQAAGRGLQLLFYSVGIGQISSEVPQNLSASRPQDRQFILSSKKLLLSDSGFYLCAWGQETQYFGPGTRLLVL.

The J gene is TRBJ1-5, the V gene TRBV6-6, with a possible D match to TRBD1 (6 bases). The CDR3 is made up of 15 amino acids. V was clipped by 7 bases and J by 11 bases, with 24 bases between them. Germline V gene lookup returns CDR1 MNHNY and CDR2 SVGAGI (reference sequence). The CDR3 protein is CASTPGSGVGAAQHF. CDR3 sequence (DNA): TGTGCCAGCACTCCCGGGTCGGGGGTGGGGGCAGCCCAGCATTTT.

This chain uses TRBV7-2 with TRBJ2-3, with unresolved D. The CDR3 has 15 residues. Germline V gives CDR1 SGHTA, CDR2 FQGNSA. Trimming cost V 1 base and J 4 bases, with 12 bases left between them. The CDR3 sequence is CASSLVGALSDTQYF. CDR3 DNA sequence: TGTGCCAGCAGCTTAGTAGGAGCTTTATCAGATACGCAGTATTTT.

This clone was observed a handful of times. The V gene is TRBV4-3, the J gene TRBJ1-4, with D perhaps matching TRBD1 (5 bases). Germline CDR1 reads LGHNA; CDR2 reads YSLEER. This CDR3 has 18 residues. Trimming removed 4 bases from V and 7 bases from J, with 25 bases in between. This CDR3 is CASSRHPQGGGGGEKLFF. CDR3 DNA: TGCGCCAGCAGCCGTCACCCCCAGGGTGGGGGAGGCGGTGAAAAACTGTTTTTT.